These 24 T cell receptor beta chains were sequenced from one sample in a study of shared clonotypes between healthy human individuals. Profiled with immunoSEQ multiplex PCR; TCRdb holds only in-frame clones, not every one. This table holds over 2 million clones, 85% to 95% found once. The sample taken for sequencing was naive CD4+ T cells sorted from blood. The subset denotes: CD45RA+ positively selected. These receptors were collected from a man aged 18 to 30 in good health.

This chain connects TRBV30 to TRBJ1-3; D remains ambiguous. This CDR3 has 13 amino acids. Trimming left V 4 bases short and J 2 bases short, with 9 bases between. CDR1 and CDR2 from the germline V gene are GTSNPN and SVGIG (reference sequence). This CDR3 is CAWTLPTGNTIYF. The CDR3 nucleotides are TGTGCCTGGACCCTCCCGACTGGAAACACCATATATTTT.

This chain uses TRBV25-1 with TRBJ2-5, with 9 bases fitting TRBD2. The V gene end was trimmed by 8 bases and the J gene end by 5 bases; junction bases not matched to a gene: 6. The CDR3 is 13 amino acids. CDR1 MGHDK and CDR2 SYGVNS come from the germline V gene. The CDR3 bases are TGTGCCAGCGGCGGGGGGGCCGGGGAGACCCAGTACTTC. Protein product: CASGGGAGETQYF.

This clone came up once. The rearrangement links TRBV5-1 to TRBJ2-1, with D unresolved. Trimming left V 4 bases short and J 6 bases short, with 14 bases between. Germline V gene lookup returns CDR1 SGHRS and CDR2 YFSETQ. CDR3 length equals 14 residues. In DNA form, the CDR3 reads TGCGCCAGCAGCACCGACGAAAAGCTCAATGAGCAGTTCTTC. This sequence encodes CASSTDEKLNEQFF.

J is TRBJ2-3 and V is TRBV2, with 8 bases aligning to TRBD2. V was clipped by 6 bases and J by 6 bases; unmatched bases: 8. In germline, CDR1 is SNHLY, CDR2 FYNNEI. This CDR3 contains 14 residues. The CDR3 is CASSSRREADTQYF. The CDR3 DNA reads TGTGCCAGCAGCTCCCGGCGGGAGGCCGATACGCAGTATTTT.

The chain carries TRBV7-2 and TRBJ2-1; TRBD2 might be the D (6 bases). This CDR3 region has 15 residues. V was cut by 3 bases and J by 10 bases, with 19 bases left in between. Germline V lookup: CDR1 SGHTA, CDR2 FQGNSA. CDR3 sequence: CASSLWDWRQGEQFF. CDR3 coding DNA: TGTGCCAGCAGCTTGTGGGACTGGAGGCAAGGCGAGCAGTTCTTC.

The chain couples TRBV6-5 to TRBJ1-6, with D perhaps matching TRBD1 (6 bases). The CDR3 loop spans 15 amino acids. With 5 bases removed from V and 3 bases from J, the gap between germline ends came to 11 bases. Germline V lookup: CDR1 MNHEY, CDR2 SVGAGI. The CDR3: CASSPGDNYNSPLHF. The CDR3 DNA sequence: TGTGCCAGCAGTCCCGGGGACAACTATAATTCACCCCTCCACTTT.

Here the CDR3 DNA reads TGTGCCATCTTAACAGGGGACACCGGGGAGCTGTTTTTT. This gives the protein CAILTGDTGELFF. This rearrangement joins TRBV2 to TRBJ2-2; 7 nucleotides agree with TRBD1. V lost 10 bases to trimming and J lost 3 bases; unmatched junction nucleotides: 5. Per germline, CDR1 SNHLY and CDR2 FYNNEI. The CDR3 contains 13 residues. The full variable domain, rest sourced from reference TRBV2 and TRBJ2-2, is EPEVTQTPSHQVTQMGQEVILRCVPISNHLYFYWYRQILGQKVEFLVSFYNNEISEKSEIFDDQFSVERPDGSNFTLKIRSTKLEDSAMYFCAILTGDTGELFFGEGSRLTVL.

V is TRBV6-5 and J is TRBJ1-3, with 7 bases aligning to TRBD1. The junction had 4 bases not matched to a gene; V was cut back by 6 bases and J by 2 bases. Germline V gene data show CDR1 as MNHEY and CDR2 as SVGAGI. This CDR3 is 14 amino acids long. As DNA, the CDR3 is TGTGCCAGCAGCCCCGGGACAGCTGGAAACACCATATATTTT. Translation gives CASSPGTAGNTIYF.

The chain joins TRBV28 to TRBJ1-4, with 9 bases lining up with TRBD1. The CDR3 has 14 residues. The V and J ends lost 4 bases and 8 bases, in that order; junction bases with no gene match: 5. Per germline, CDR1 MDHEN and CDR2 SYDVKM. CDR3 DNA sequence: TGTGCCAGCAGTTCCACAGGGGGCTACGAAAAACTGTTTTTT. Protein sequence: CASSSTGGYEKLFF.

This rearrangement joins TRBV11-2 to TRBJ2-7, with 10 bases that match TRBD1. CDR1 is SGHAT, CDR2 FQNNGV, per germline. This CDR3 is 14 amino acids long. The trim removed 3 bases at V and 6 bases at J, leaving 5 bases unmatched. CDR3 sequence: CASSFPGTGVEQYF. The DNA for the CDR3 is TGTGCCAGCAGCTTTCCCGGGACAGGGGTCGAGCAGTACTTC.

This clone has only a few counts. The chain recombines TRBV5-1 with TRBJ1-1; D unclear. This CDR3 region has 12 residues. Per the germline V gene, CDR1 is SGHRS and CDR2 is YFSETQ. V shed 6 bases and J shed 4 bases, with 10 bases lying between them. CDR3 in amino acids: CASTGSGTEAFF. DNA of the CDR3: TGCGCCAGCACAGGATCTGGCACTGAAGCTTTCTTT.

The rearrangement links TRBV27 to TRBJ1-2, with D unresolved. There are 14 residues in the CDR3. CDR1 and CDR2 from the germline V gene are MNHEY and SMNVEV (reference sequence). V lost 2 bases to trimming and J lost 1 base, with 8 bases between them. The CDR3 loop reads CASSLVGDNYGYTF. The CDR3 nucleotides read TGTGCCAGCAGTTTAGTCGGGGATAACTATGGCTACACCTTC.

V usage is TRBV11-3 and J usage is TRBJ1-1, with D possibly being TRBD1 (5 bases). From germline, CDR1 is SGHNT and CDR2 YENEEA. The CDR3 is made up of 14 amino acids. V lost 4 bases and J 1 base, leaving 10 bases between the germline ends. The CDR3 DNA reads TGTGCCAGCAGCTCCCAGGGCACGAACACTGAAGCTTTCTTT. Protein product: CASSSQGTNTEAFF.

Only one count was recorded for this clone. The gene calls are TRBV30 and TRBJ2-7; weak D call: TRBD1 (6 bases). The germline V gene has CDR1 GTSNPN and CDR2 SVGIG (reference sequence). This CDR3 comprises 15 residues. V shed 0 bases and J shed 2 bases, with 14 bases lying between them. The CDR3 sequence is CAWSVRQVITYEQYF. DNA of the CDR3: TGTGCCTGGAGTGTACGACAGGTTATTACCTACGAGCAGTACTTC.

This clone was observed a single time. The CDR3 DNA reads TGTGCCAGCAGCTTCTATCCCGCCTCTGGGGCCAACGTCCTGACTTTC. This encodes CASSFYPASGANVLTF. The chain recombines TRBV7-9 with TRBJ2-6; D is ambiguous. The CDR3 has 16 residues. Germline V gene sequence: CDR1 SEHNR, CDR2 FQNEAQ (reference sequence). Trimming pared 3 bases from V and 0 bases from J, leaving 9 bases between.

Concerning this clone: Other nucleotide sequences in the sample specify the same CDR3. This chain uses TRBV7-9 with TRBJ2-3; D perhaps matches TRBD2 (6 bases). The length of the CDR3 is 16 residues. V gave up 6 bases and J gave up 6 bases, with 22 bases separating them. CDR1 and CDR2 from the germline V gene are SEHNR and FQNEAQ (reference sequence). CDR3: CASRTDPGTSLDTQYF. CDR3 nucleotide sequence: TGTGCCAGCAGAACCGACCCCGGAACTAGCCTCGATACGCAGTATTTT.

This chain links TRBV5-1 with TRBJ1-2; D call uncertain. V was shortened by 1 base and J by 8 bases, with 9 bases between the two germline ends. This CDR3 has 12 residues. The germline CDR1 and CDR2 sequences are SGHRS and YFSETQ. The CDR3 DNA reads TGCGCCAGCAGCTTGTACGGAGGAGGCTACACCTTC. Translation: CASSLYGGGYTF. Using reference TRBV5-1 and TRBJ1-2 for the parts outside the CDR3, the full variable domain is KAGVTQTPRYLIKTRGQQVTLSCSPISGHRSVSWYQQTPGQGLQFLFEYFSETQRNKGNFPGRFSGRQFSNSRSEMNVSTLELGDSALYLCASSLYGGGYTFGSGTRLTVV.

The chain carries TRBV5-1 and TRBJ2-4; a weak D match, TRBD1 (6 bases). The germline V gene has CDR1 SGHRS and CDR2 YFSETQ. CDR3 length: 13 residues. V was shortened by 5 bases and J by 8 bases, with 14 bases between the two germline ends. The CDR3 loop is CASRLQGTDIQYF. The CDR3 DNA reads TGCGCCAGCAGGTTACAGGGTACAGACATTCAGTACTTC.

This chain joins TRBV28 and TRBJ1-1; the match to TRBD1 covers 10 bases. CDR1 and CDR2 from the germline V gene are MDHEN and SYDVKM. The CDR3 is made up of 14 amino acids. Unmatched junction bases numbered 11, after V lost 5 bases and J lost 11 bases. The DNA of the CDR3 is TGTGCCAGCAGTCCGCCGGGACAGGGGTTTTCCGCTTTCTTT. As protein: CASSPPGQGFSAFF.

The genes are TRBV27 and TRBJ2-7, with 8 bases that match TRBD2. The V gene's germline CDR1 is MNHEY and CDR2 SMNVEV (reference sequence). Losses at the gene ends were 3 bases for V and 4 bases for J; bases not matched to a gene: 5. The CDR3 totals 14 residues. The DNA for the CDR3 is TGTGCCAGCAGTTTTGGCGGGAGGAGTTACGAGCAGTACTTC. Translation gives CASSFGGRSYEQYF.

The chain carries TRBV19 and TRBJ2-6; D call uncertain. Per the germline V gene, CDR1 is LNHDA and CDR2 is SQIVND (reference sequence). V was trimmed by 8 bases and J by 2 bases, leaving 7 bases between them. The CDR3 has 13 residues. CDR3: CASETTGANVLTF. The DNA of the CDR3 is TGTGCCAGTGAGACCACTGGGGCCAACGTCCTGACTTTC.

This chain links TRBV2 with TRBJ2-7; TRBD1 matches 9 bases. The CDR3 length is 15 residues. The ends lost 1 base at V and 2 bases at J; junction bases unmatched: 3. Germline CDR1 SNHLY, CDR2 FYNNEI. CDR3 bases: TGTGCCAGCAGTGAAGGGACAGGGGACACCTACGAGCAGTACTTC. Encoded protein: CASSEGTGDTYEQYF.

The table lists this clone with a count of one. This chain connects TRBV6-6 to TRBJ2-7; TRBD1 agrees at 7 bases. This CDR3 region has 13 residues. Germline V gene data show CDR1 as MNHNY and CDR2 as SVGAGI (reference sequence). V lost 2 bases to trimming and J lost 7 bases; unmatched junction nucleotides: 5. The CDR3 spells CASSYPTGKEQYF. The CDR3 DNA reads TGTGCCAGCAGTTACCCGACAGGGAAGGAGCAGTACTTC.

Turning to this clone: The same CDR3 can be traced to other DNA sequences in this sample. The V gene is TRBV10-3, the J gene TRBJ1-4; D gene uncertain. Trimming cost V 3 bases and J 3 bases, with 5 bases left between them. The V gene's germline CDR1 is ENHRY and CDR2 SYGVKD. The CDR3 runs to 13 residues. The CDR3 loop reads CAISDGSNEKLFF. DNA for the CDR3: TGTGCCATCAGTGACGGGTCTAATGAAAAACTGTTTTTT.